A single sample is the source of the 24 T cell receptor beta chains below, sequenced in a study of human T cells and chemical hapten exposure. TCRdb re-called the RACE reads through MiXCR, storing one row per CDR3 protein. The sample lists over 300,000 distinct CDR3 sequences; 4.5% to 5.5% were seen once. Time point given: pre-sensitization, week 0. Treatment reported: therapeutic diphenylcyclopropenone sensitization with weekly scalp DPC. Sequences were derived from whole blood, sampled in connection with sensitization to the hapten diphenylcyclopropenone (DPC). The source of these receptors is a woman aged 45-60 years with alopecia areata. Some clones in this sample may be carry-over from other donors' samples.

This clonotype was detected many times. The CDR3, as DNA: TGCGCCAGCAGCTTCGGGGGAGCCGCAGATACGCAGTATTTT. As protein: CASSFGGAADTQYF. The chain uses TRBV5-1 and TRBJ2-3, with D perhaps matching TRBD2 (6 bases). This CDR3 has 14 amino acids. With 2 bases removed from V and 4 bases from J, the gap between germline ends came to 11 bases. Germline V CDR1 and CDR2: SGHRS, YFSETQ.

In this sample, this clonotype turned up many times. The chain links TRBV28 to TRBJ2-5; 12 bases align to TRBD2. J lost 5 bases, V lost 6 bases, and 13 bases had no gene match. The CDR3 is made up of 17 amino acids. Germline V gene sequence: CDR1 MDHEN, CDR2 SYDVKM. CDR3 nucleotide sequence: TGTGCCAGCAGCCCGATAAGGACTAGCGGGATGGTGGAGACCCAGTACTTC. Amino acids: CASSPIRTSGMVETQYF.

In its sample, this clonotype was seen many times. The chain links TRBV20-1 to TRBJ2-1; D uncertain. The CDR3 covers 14 residues. Germline CDR1 reads DFQATT; CDR2 reads SNEGSKA (reference sequence). V lost 3 bases and J lost 0, with 9 bases in between. This CDR3 reads CSASDLSSYNEQFF. Here the CDR3 DNA reads TGCAGTGCTAGTGACCTGAGCTCCTACAATGAGCAGTTCTTC.

The table lists this clonotype with many counts. The chain uses TRBV7-2 and TRBJ2-5; the D gene is possibly TRBD2 (7 bases). V was clipped by 2 bases and J by 4 bases, with 14 bases between them. CDR3 size: 15 residues. Germline CDR1 is SGHTA and CDR2 is FQGNSA. CDR3 residues: CASSLLVGGGETQYF. The CDR3 DNA reads TGTGCCAGCAGCTTATTGGTGGGAGGGGGAGAGACCCAGTACTTC. The variable domain in full, with the rest retrieved from reference TRBV7-2 and TRBJ2-5, is GAGVSQSPSNKVTEKGKDVELRCDPISGHTALYWYRQSLGQGLEFLIYFQGNSAPDKSGLPSDRFSAERTGGSVSTLTIQRTQQEDSAVYLCASSLLVGGGETQYFGPGTRLLVL.

The V gene is TRBV30, the J gene TRBJ1-2; D not certain. This CDR3 contains 12 residues. V lost 2 bases to trimming and J lost 1 base, with 5 bases between them. Germline CDR1 GTSNPN, CDR2 SVGIG (reference sequence). The CDR3 here is CAWSSSNYGYTF. Here the CDR3 DNA reads TGTGCCTGGAGTTCCAGTAACTATGGCTACACCTTC. The entire variable domain, with the rest obtained from reference TRBV30 and TRBJ1-2, is as follows: SQTIHQWPATLVQPVGSPLSLECTVEGTSNPNLYWYRQAAGRGLQLLFYSVGIGQISSEVPQNLSASRPQDRQFILSSKKLLLSDSGFYLCAWSSSNYGYTFGSGTRLTVV.

This clonotype was counted ten times or more. This rearrangement joins TRBV7-2 to TRBJ2-3; 14 bases align to TRBD2. The CDR3 spans 16 residues. Trimming took 5 bases from V and 2 from J; bases not matched to a gene: 3. The germline V gene has CDR1 SGHTA and CDR2 FQGNSA. The CDR3 region has the DNA TGTGCCAGCAGCCAGGGACTAGCGGGAGCCACAGATACGCAGTATTTT. Protein product: CASSQGLAGATDTQYF.

The sample holds many counts of this clonotype. The rearrangement links TRBV13 to TRBJ2-7; D is tentatively TRBD1 or TRBD2 (6 bases each). Germline values: CDR1 PRHDT, CDR2 FYEKMQ (reference sequence). V lost 4 bases and J 7 bases, leaving 17 bases between the germline ends. This CDR3 has 14 residues. The CDR3 DNA sequence: TGTGCCAGCAGCTATAACAGGGTCGGGGGTGAGCAGTACTTC. The encoded protein is CASSYNRVGGEQYF.

The rearrangement uses TRBV28 and TRBJ1-1; D might be TRBD1 (5 bases). V lost 5 bases to trimming and J lost 4 bases, with 14 bases between them. This CDR3 contains 14 residues. The germline V gene encodes CDR1 MDHEN and CDR2 SYDVKM. The DNA of the CDR3 is TGTGCCAGCAGTCCGCGGGGGTCGCGCACTGAAGCTTTCTTT. This gives the protein CASSPRGSRTEAFF.

The J gene is TRBJ2-1, the V gene TRBV3-1; D possibly corresponds to TRBD2 (6 bases). Trimming took off 4 bases at V and 3 bases at J, with 7 bases between the two ends. Germline CDR1 reads LGHDT; CDR2 reads YNNKEL (reference sequence). The CDR3 is made up of 13 amino acids. Here the CDR3 reads CASSPDYYNEQFF. Written as DNA, the CDR3 is TGTGCCAGCAGCCCGGACTACTACAATGAGCAGTTCTTC.

V gene TRBV4-3 combines with J gene TRBJ2-1; 9 bases line up with TRBD2. J was trimmed by 10 bases and V by 0 bases; bases with no gene match: 7. Germline loops: CDR1 LGHNA, CDR2 YSLEER. The length of the CDR3 is 15 residues. The CDR3, as DNA: TGCGCCAGCAGCCAAGAGGTACTAGCGGGTGTAGAGCAGTTCTTC. This translates into CASSQEVLAGVEQFF.

This clonotype was counted between two and nine times. This chain links TRBV27 with TRBJ2-1; 8 bases agree with TRBD2. CDR1 and CDR2 (germline): MNHEY, SMNVEV (reference sequence). V shed 5 bases and J 2 bases; nucleotides not matched to a gene: 5. The CDR3 length is 15 residues. The CDR3 coding sequence is TGTGCCAGCAGTGCCCGGGGGGGTACCTACAATGAGCAGTTCTTC. Amino acids: CASSARGGTYNEQFF.

This clonotype was picked up a small number of times. The chain combines TRBV29-1 with TRBJ1-4; D uncertain. The CDR3 covers 12 residues. The V gene's germline CDR1 is SQVTM and CDR2 ANQGSEA. Trimming left V 6 bases short and J 3 bases short, with 8 bases between. CDR3 protein: CSVLGPNEKLFF. The CDR3 DNA sequence: TGCAGCGTCCTTGGCCCTAATGAAAAACTGTTTTTT.

At least ten counts were recorded for this clonotype. This chain uses TRBV7-8 with TRBJ1-6; D is unclear. Germline CDR1 is SGHVS and CDR2 is FQNEAQ. The CDR3 extends over 14 amino acids. Trimming removed 0 bases at V and 7 bases at J, with 7 bases between. The CDR3 loop reads CASSLAQPNSPLHF. CDR3 DNA sequence: TGTGCCAGCAGCTTAGCCCAACCCAATTCACCCCTCCACTTT.

The table lists this clonotype with many counts. V is TRBV12-3 or TRBV12-4 and J is TRBJ2-3, with 8 bases aligning to TRBD1. J gave up 4 bases and V 6 bases, and 3 bases lay outside the gene matches. This CDR3 comprises 13 residues. The CDR3 region is CASSPTGADTQYF. The CDR3 DNA reads as TGTGCCAGCAGCCCGACAGGGGCAGATACGCAGTATTTT.

The rearrangement uses TRBV11-2 and TRBJ2-6; D unclear. The V end lost 0 bases, the J end lost 4 bases, and 7 bases lay between the germline ends. Looked up from germline, CDR1 is SGHAT and CDR2 is FQNNGV. This CDR3 has 15 amino acids. CDR3 nucleotide sequence: TGTGCCAGCAGCTTAGAGGCCGGGGGGGCCAACGTCCTGACTTTC. Encoded protein: CASSLEAGGANVLTF.

This clonotype was recorded a few times. The J gene is TRBJ1-4, the V gene TRBV6-5; TRBD1 might be the D (5 bases). Deletions cut 0 bases from V and 14 bases from J, with 16 bases between. The CDR3 has 14 residues. Germline CDR1 is MNHEY and CDR2 is SVGAGI. The CDR3 nucleotides read TGTGCCAGCAGTTACTCGATGGACACCGTGGGGCTGTTTTTT. It yields the protein CASSYSMDTVGLFF.

A remark on this clonotype: One junction end disagrees with the germline gene, perhaps due to a read error. This rearrangement joins TRBV20-1 to TRBJ2-7, with D possibly matching TRBD2 (6 bases). This CDR3 has 12 amino acids. Germline V lookup: CDR1 DFQATT, CDR2 SNEGSKA (reference sequence). The CDR3 is CSARDPGGAGTF. The CDR3 coding sequence is TGCAGTGCTAGAGATCCCGGCGGGGCCGGCACCTTC.

V usage is TRBV24-1 and J usage is TRBJ1-3, with D perhaps TRBD1 (6 bases). The CDR3 contains 15 residues. The ends were cut back, 2 bases at V and 4 bases at J, with 11 bases in the middle. Germline V gives CDR1 KGHDR, CDR2 SFDVKD. As DNA, the CDR3 is TGTGCCACCAGTGATTCCCGGACAGCAGGAAACACCATATATTTT. Its translation: CATSDSRTAGNTIYF.

This clonotype occurred many times. The chain recombines TRBV6-5 with TRBJ2-1; TRBD2 aligns across 9 bases. The CDR3 covers 15 residues. The germline V gene has CDR1 MNHEY and CDR2 SVGAGI. The trim removed 2 bases at V and 9 bases at J, leaving 8 bases unmatched. CDR3 amino acids: CASSYLSGGSGEQFF. CDR3 nucleotides: TGTGCCAGCAGTTACCTTAGCGGGGGTTCGGGTGAGCAGTTCTTC.

The chain joins TRBV29-1 to TRBJ2-7; TRBD1 aligns across 9 bases. This CDR3 is 20 amino acids long. Germline V CDR1 and CDR2: SQVTM, ANQGSEA. The trim removed 0 bases at V and 2 bases at J, leaving 20 bases unmatched. As DNA, the CDR3 is TGCAGCGTTGAAGAAACTTACTCCGACAGGGGGATATTGGGTCCCTACGAGCAGTACTTC. This sequence encodes CSVEETYSDRGILGPYEQYF.

This clonotype was detected only a few times. The J gene is TRBJ2-7, the V gene TRBV7-2; tentatively, D is TRBD1 or TRBD2 (5 bases each). Germline V gives CDR1 SGHTA, CDR2 FQGNSA. Trimming pared 0 bases from V and 5 bases from J, leaving 5 bases between. The CDR3 is made up of 12 amino acids. The CDR3, as DNA: TGTGCCAGCAGCTTAGCGGGACACGAGCAGTACTTC. It encodes CASSLAGHEQYF. The variable domain in full, completed from reference TRBV7-2 and TRBJ2-7, reads GAGVSQSPSNKVTEKGKDVELRCDPISGHTALYWYRQSLGQGLEFLIYFQGNSAPDKSGLPSDRFSAERTGGSVSTLTIQRTQQEDSAVYLCASSLAGHEQYFGPGTRLTVT.

This clonotype was recorded many times. The chain is built from TRBV7-9 and TRBJ1-1; 7 bases are a match to TRBD1. CDR1 and CDR2 (germline): SEHNR, FQNEAQ (reference sequence). The CDR3 runs 17 residues. The ends lost 4 bases at V and 4 bases at J; junction bases unmatched: 15. The CDR3 nucleotides read TGTGCCAGCAGCTCCTTTGAACAGACAGGGTGGGGCACTGAAGCTTTCTTT. The encoded protein is CASSSFEQTGWGTEAFF.

A remark on this clonotype: An end of the junction differs from the germline gene, which may be a read error. The V and J genes are TRBV3-1 and TRBJ2-5, with D perhaps matching TRBD2 (6 bases). Germline V gene data show CDR1 as LGHDT and CDR2 as YNNKEL (reference sequence). The CDR3 loop spans 14 amino acids. As DNA, the CDR3 is TGTGCCAGCAGCCAGGGACTCTCCCGAGAGTCCCAGTACTTC. It translates to CASSQGLSRESQYF.

This clonotype was counted between two and nine times. The chain links TRBV10-3 to TRBJ2-1, with D possibly matching TRBD1 (6 bases). Trimming pared 3 bases from V and 15 bases from J, leaving 15 bases between. Germline V gene sequence: CDR1 ENHRY, CDR2 SYGVKD. This CDR3 region has 12 residues. Written as DNA, the CDR3 is TGTGCCATCAGTGATGGGGGCGAGGAGGCGTTCTTC. Protein product: CAISDGGEEAFF.